The clone carrying this TCR beta chain was seen many times. Its cognate antigen is unknown. Disease lasting under 3 months, a NOSPECS grade of at least 4, and a Clinical Activity Score of at least 3 were features of the ophthalmopathy patients. About 10 ml of fresh peripheral blood supplied the PBMCs. Researchers took RNA transcripts and amplified the TCR beta CDR3 regions from them. The HTBI primer set drove a first-round RT-PCR of the TCR CDR3. Each CDR3 protein is one row after TCRdb ran MiXCR on the multiplex PCR reads. The data contain 250,000 to 400,000 distinct CDR3 sequences, around 13% of them singletons. CDR3 length equals 15 residues. Trimming took off 5 bases at V and 8 bases at J, with 21 bases between the two ends. Germline V gene sequence: CDR1 SEHNR, CDR2 FQNEAQ (reference sequence). The data originate from a study of T cells in Graves' hyperthyroidism and ophthalmopathy. Findings and caveats of the study: The model identified upcoming ophthalmopathy a median roughly 6.5 months ahead of onset.

What was sequenced was blood. This TCR was recovered from a middle-aged woman with Graves' ophthalmopathy. The rearrangement uses TRBV7-9 and TRBJ1-2; possible D gene TRBD1, 5 bases. CDR3 sequence (DNA): TGTGCCAGCAGCCTCAGCGGGGCGCATAATGGGGGCTACACCTTC. Protein: CASSLSGAHNGGYTF.